Below are 27 T cell receptor beta chains sequenced from a single sample in a study of blood T cell repertoires in COVID-19. Only in-frame clones appear in the TCRdb table, and some are missing; sequencing was by immunoSEQ multiplex PCR. The sample records fewer than 40,000 clones, around 90% being singletons. The sequenced sample was peripheral blood. The source of these receptors is a man in his 60s with active COVID-19.

This chain links TRBV11-2 with TRBJ1-2; possible D gene TRBD1, 6 bases. V was pared by 5 bases and J by 0 bases, with 16 bases between. The germline V gene encodes CDR1 SGHAT and CDR2 FQNNGV. The CDR3 spans 16 residues. This CDR3 reads CASSTLDRNPNYGYTF. In DNA form, the CDR3 reads TGTGCCAGCAGCACCTTAGACAGGAACCCTAACTATGGCTACACCTTC. The whole variable domain, remainder taken from reference TRBV11-2 and TRBJ1-2, is EAGVAQSPRYKIIEKRQSVAFWCNPISGHATLYWYQQILGQGPKLLIQFQNNGVVDDSQLPKDRFSAERLKGVDSTLKIQPAKLEDSAVYLCASSTLDRNPNYGYTFGSGTRLTVV.

The chain uses TRBV28 and TRBJ1-2, with 8 bases fitting TRBD1. J gave up 6 bases and V 9 bases, and 9 bases lay outside the gene matches. From germline, CDR1 is MDHEN and CDR2 SYDVKM. CDR3 size: 13 residues. CDR3 nucleotide sequence: TGTGCCAGTTACTCGACAGGGGAAGATGGCTACACCTTC. Protein product: CASYSTGEDGYTF.

The chain joins TRBV10-2 to TRBJ2-3, with TRBD1 matching over 8 bases. The V gene end was trimmed by 4 bases and the J gene end by 2 bases; junction bases not matched to a gene: 2. The germline V gene encodes CDR1 WSHSY and CDR2 SAAADI. The CDR3 is made up of 14 amino acids. The CDR3 spells CASSGQGPTDTQYF. CDR3 nucleotide sequence: TGCGCCAGCAGTGGACAGGGGCCCACAGATACGCAGTATTTT.

This chain uses TRBV3-1 (or the pseudogene TRBV3-2) with TRBJ2-3; D is perhaps TRBD1 (6 bases). The CDR3 has 12 amino acids. Germline CDR1 reads LGHDT; CDR2 reads YNNKEL (reference sequence). V was cut by 8 bases and J by 5 bases, with 11 bases left in between. The CDR3 here is CASGGAGDTQYF. CDR3 bases: TGTGCCAGCGGGGGCGCCGGAGATACGCAGTATTTT.

This clone has a single count. The DNA for the CDR3 is TGTGCCTGGAGTTCTGGCGGGGGGAGACACGAGCAGTACTTC. Translation gives CAWSSGGGRHEQYF. This rearrangement joins TRBV30 to TRBJ2-7; 8 bases align to TRBD2. CDR1 is GTSNPN and CDR2 is SVGIG in the germline V gene (reference sequence). The CDR3 is made up of 14 amino acids. With 2 bases clipped from V and 5 bases from J, the junction kept 8 bases outside the gene matches.

This clone was picked up one time. The chain is built from TRBV19 and TRBJ1-5; TRBD1 matches 11 bases. This CDR3 is 14 amino acids long. Germline trimming cut 6 bases from V and 7 bases from J; bases unmatched to any gene: 5. Per germline, CDR1 LNHDA and CDR2 SQIVND (reference sequence). As DNA, the CDR3 is TGTGCCAGTAGCTGGACAGGGGGCCGCCAGCCCCAGCATTTT. Protein sequence: CASSWTGGRQPQHF.

The CDR3 loop is CASSRDRVLPEQYF. The CDR3 nucleotides read TGTGCCAGCAGCCGCGACAGGGTGTTACCCGAGCAGTACTTC. The chain carries TRBV11-3 and TRBJ2-7, with TRBD1 matching over 7 bases. Unmatched junction bases numbered 10, after V lost 5 bases and J lost 6 bases. Germline V CDR1 and CDR2: SGHNT, YENEEA. The CDR3 contains 14 residues.

The chain carries TRBV6-5 and TRBJ2-7; TRBD2 agrees at 15 bases. Germline loops: CDR1 MNHEY, CDR2 SVGAGI. The CDR3 sequence is 15 residues long. Trimming removed 5 bases from V and 5 bases from J; junction bases left unmatched: 4. The CDR3 nucleotides read TGTGCCAGCAGTCGTCGGACTAGCGGGGGGGACGAGCAGTACTTC. Its protein is CASSRRTSGGDEQYF.

V gene TRBV5-6 combines with J gene TRBJ1-3, with 8 positions matching TRBD1. This CDR3 is built from 15 residues. From germline, CDR1 is SGHDT and CDR2 YYEEEE. J gave up 8 bases and V 5 bases, and 12 bases lay outside the gene matches. The CDR3 DNA reads TGTGCCAGCAGTCTCTGGCCTGGACAGGGTCACACCATATATTTT. Translating gives CASSLWPGQGHTIYF.

The chain employs TRBV27 and TRBJ1-5; D not certain. The CDR3 length is 13 residues. The germline CDR1 and CDR2 sequences are MNHEY and SMNVEV (reference sequence). The germline V and J ends were trimmed by 1 base and 5 bases, with 6 bases remaining between them. In DNA form, the CDR3 reads TGTGCCAGCAGTTTATTGAGGGATCAGCCCCAGCATTTT. This translates into CASSLLRDQPQHF.

The chain links TRBV5-1 to TRBJ2-7; 7 bases are a match to TRBD1. CDR1 SGHRS and CDR2 YFSETQ come from the germline V gene. This CDR3 has 15 residues. Germline trimming cut 3 bases from V and 3 bases from J; bases unmatched to any gene: 9. The CDR3 loop is CASSYTEDRVYEQYF. The CDR3 DNA reads TGCGCCAGCAGCTATACAGAAGACAGGGTCTACGAGCAGTACTTC.

This chain connects TRBV24-1 to TRBJ1-2; the D gene is possibly TRBD1 (6 bases). This CDR3 comprises 14 residues. V gave up 6 bases and J gave up 5 bases, with 15 bases separating them. Per the germline V gene, CDR1 is KGHDR and CDR2 is SFDVKD. CDR3 sequence (DNA): TGTGCCACCAGTCAGGGGCCCCTCGGTTATGGCTACACCTTC. It yields the protein CATSQGPLGYGYTF.

The chain recombines TRBV3-1 (or the pseudogene TRBV3-2) with TRBJ2-7, with 9 bases matching TRBD1. Germline loops: CDR1 LGHDT, CDR2 YNNKEL (reference sequence). V was clipped by 4 bases and J by 3 bases; unmatched bases: 7. The CDR3 is 15 amino acids. CDR3: CASSPVRDRVYEQYF. The CDR3 nucleotides read TGTGCCAGCAGCCCCGTCCGGGACAGGGTCTACGAGCAGTACTTC.

The gene calls are TRBV4-1 and TRBJ1-4; 7 bases agree with TRBD1. The CDR3 loop spans 17 amino acids. The V segment lost 2 bases and the J segment 4 bases; nucleotides outside the gene matches: 10. In germline, CDR1 is MGHRA, CDR2 YSYEKL. The CDR3: CASSQSGPGGNNEKLFF. The CDR3 DNA sequence: TGCGCCAGCAGCCAAAGCGGTCCAGGGGGAAATAATGAAAAACTGTTTTTT.

The V and J genes are TRBV5-4 and TRBJ1-2; TRBD1 might be the D (5 bases). This CDR3 region has 16 residues. V was cut by 0 bases and J by 7 bases, with 19 bases left in between. In germline, CDR1 is SGHNT, CDR2 YYREEE (reference sequence). For the CDR3, the DNA is TGTGCCAGCAGCTTGGCAGATGTGGGGGGGTCGGTTGGCTACACCTTC. It yields the protein CASSLADVGGSVGYTF.

J is TRBJ2-5 and V is TRBV7-6; 8 bases line up with TRBD2. V dropped 1 base and J dropped 4; count of bases not matched to a gene: 8. The CDR3 loop spans 16 amino acids. Germline CDR1 is SGHVS and CDR2 is FNYEAQ. This chain's CDR3 is CASSLVFSGAGETQYF. The CDR3 nucleotides are TGTGCCAGCAGCTTAGTTTTTAGCGGGGCCGGAGAGACCCAGTACTTC.

In this sample, this clone turned up a few times. J is TRBJ2-1 and V is TRBV2; 8 bases agree with TRBD2. Germline CDR1 is SNHLY and CDR2 is FYNNEI. The CDR3 has 15 residues. Trimming took 3 bases from V and 3 from J; bases not matched to a gene: 4. The CDR3 DNA reads TGTGCCAGCAGTGAGGCGCGGGGGGACTACAATGAGCAGTTCTTC. This encodes CASSEARGDYNEQFF.

The V call is TRBV3-1 (or the pseudogene TRBV3-2), the J call TRBJ1-3; D is perhaps TRBD1 (6 bases). Germline assignment: CDR1 LGHDT and CDR2 YNNKEL (reference sequence). The CDR3 sequence is 14 residues long. Trimming left V 4 bases short and J 8 bases short, with 15 bases between. CDR3 nucleotide sequence: TGTGCCAGCAGCCCCCTCACAGGGTCGCACACCATATATTTT. Its protein is CASSPLTGSHTIYF.

V usage is TRBV11-1 and J usage is TRBJ2-7; D gene uncertain. The CDR3 totals 11 residues. V lost 2 bases and J lost 3, with 2 bases in between. Germline CDR1 reads SGHAT; CDR2 reads FQDESV (reference sequence). The CDR3 DNA is TGTGCCAGCAGCTTACTCTACGAGCAGTACTTC. Protein sequence: CASSLLYEQYF.

The V and J genes are TRBV29-1 and TRBJ1-2; 7 bases map to TRBD1. V was clipped by 5 bases and J by 5 bases; unmatched bases: 8. Germline V gene sequence: CDR1 SQVTM, CDR2 ANQGSEA. The length of the CDR3 is 13 residues. CDR3: CSVRKGAQYGYTF. In DNA form, the CDR3 reads TGCAGCGTTCGGAAGGGGGCGCAGTATGGCTACACCTTC.

CDR3 coding DNA: TGTGCCTGGAGCCCGTACGGGGGGGTCACTGGAAACACCATATATTTT. It yields the protein CAWSPYGGVTGNTIYF. The V gene is TRBV30, the J gene TRBJ1-3; perhaps TRBD1 as D (5 bases). Germline CDR1 is GTSNPN and CDR2 is SVGIG (reference sequence). Trimming pared 3 bases from V and 2 bases from J, leaving 17 bases between. This CDR3 comprises 16 residues.

V gene TRBV14 combines with J gene TRBJ1-6, with D tentatively TRBD1 (5 bases). CDR1 and CDR2 (germline): SGHDN, FVKESK. This CDR3 is 12 amino acids long. Trimming pared 4 bases from V and 9 bases from J, leaving 7 bases between. This chain's CDR3 is CASSPGFSPLHF. The CDR3 coding sequence is TGTGCCAGCAGCCCAGGGTTTTCACCCCTCCACTTT.

The chain uses TRBV4-1 and TRBJ1-5; D might be TRBD1 (6 bases). There are 15 residues in the CDR3. V lost 0 bases and J lost 4, with 10 bases in between. Germline-derived CDR1 and CDR2 are MGHRA and YSYEKL. The CDR3 loop reads CASSQDYRVNQPQHF. CDR3 nucleotide sequence: TGCGCCAGCAGCCAAGATTACAGGGTAAATCAGCCCCAGCATTTT.

The chain uses TRBV23-1 and TRBJ1-5; D remains unclear. TRBV23-1 is an ORF, and what it does is uncertain. This CDR3 contains 17 residues. The V end lost 0 bases, the J end lost 2 bases, and 14 bases lay between the germline ends. This CDR3 reads CASSQSAAGHGNQPQHF. As DNA, the CDR3 is TGCGCCAGCAGTCAATCGGCCGCAGGCCATGGCAATCAGCCCCAGCATTTT.

This chain joins TRBV19 and TRBJ2-1, with TRBD1 as a possible D gene (6 bases). V was trimmed by 2 bases and J by 0 bases, leaving 8 bases between them. The CDR3 runs to 15 residues. The germline V gene encodes CDR1 LNHDA and CDR2 SQIVND (reference sequence). The CDR3 coding sequence is TGTGCCAGTAGTATACAGGGGAGCTCCTACAATGAGCAGTTCTTC. This sequence encodes CASSIQGSSYNEQFF.

The V call is TRBV10-3, the J call TRBJ1-1, with D perhaps matching TRBD1 (6 bases). The CDR3 is 16 amino acids. CDR1 is ENHRY, CDR2 SYGVKD, per germline. V was shortened by 3 bases and J by 4 bases, with 18 bases between the two germline ends. CDR3 bases: TGTGCCATCAGTGAACGGGACACGGTTTCGGGCACTGAAGCTTTCTTT. This encodes CAISERDTVSGTEAFF.

The V call is TRBV18, the J call TRBJ1-1; a possible D gene is TRBD1 (6 bases). Germline V gene lookup returns CDR1 KGHSH and CDR2 LQKENI. Trimming removed 3 bases from V and 4 bases from J, with 18 bases in between. CDR3 length equals 16 residues. CDR3 coding DNA: TGTGCCAGCTCACCTACACCACAGGGATGGACCACTGAAGCTTTCTTT. This codes for CASSPTPQGWTTEAFF.